This T cell receptor beta chain was identified during a study of T cells in localized non-small cell lung cancer. Overall study findings and caveats: Those with higher blood T cell density had longer overall survival. Adjacent lung was found to contain a median approximately 52 of the top 100 tumor clones. Uninvolved adjacent lung showed the highest T cell clonality, exceeding tumor. Multi-region tumor sequencing was not done, so intratumor heterogeneity could not be excluded.

The CDR3 is 15 amino acids. The germline V and J ends were trimmed by 3 bases and 2 bases, with 14 bases remaining between them. The germline gives CDR1 MDHEN, CDR2 SYDVKM. Assay: immunoSEQ multiplex PCR; the TCRdb copy retains only in-frame clones and omits some. This table has 35,000 to 45,000 clones, around 79% appearing once. Comments on this clone: Its antigen is as yet unknown.

The clonotype originates from a woman aged 35-70 years with stage II squamous cell lung carcinoma. The V call is TRBV28, the J call TRBJ2-7; weak D call: TRBD1 (5 bases). Sequenced here: PBMCs, sampled before any cancer treatment. CDR3 sequence: CASSFGRESTYEQYF. CDR3 in DNA: TGTGCCAGCAGTTTCGGCAGGGAATCTACCTACGAGCAGTACTTC.